The T cell receptor (beta chain) under discussion was sequenced for a study of blood T cell repertoires in COVID-19. Profiled with immunoSEQ multiplex PCR; TCRdb holds only in-frame clones, not every one. The repertoire has roughly 130,000 clones, just under 85% of them found once; the top ten carry 3% to 3.5%. Germline CDR1 reads MNHEY; CDR2 reads SVGAGI. V was clipped by 2 bases and J by 0 bases, with 9 bases between them. The CDR3 totals 15 residues. This sequence originates from a woman aged 45 to 65 with acute COVID-19. Input material: PBMCs or T cells enriched from blood (not recorded which). The V gene is TRBV6-5, the J gene TRBJ2-3; D ambiguous. For the CDR3, the DNA is TGTGCCAGCAGTTACGCTGCGGAAAGCACAGATACGCAGTATTTT. It translates to CASSYAAESTDTQYF.